This T cell receptor (beta chain) was identified in a study of control samples from healthy donors and cancer patients. After removal of 7 bases from V and 8 bases from J, the junction contained 3 bases not matched to a gene. Germline V gives CDR1 LNHDA, CDR2 SQIVND (reference sequence). This CDR3 has 13 amino acids. Only in-frame clones appear in the TCRdb table, and some are missing; sequencing was by immunoSEQ multiplex PCR. The table records 170,000 or so clones, approximately 92% of them present only once. This receptor was identified in a man between 25 and 39 years old in good health. The chain has TRBV19 and TRBJ2-2; 11 bases line up with TRBD2. The specimen sequenced was blood. CDR3 nucleotides: TGTGCCAGTAAGGGACTAGCGGCGGGGGAGCTGTTTTTT. It is translated as CASKGLAAGELFF.